The 5 T cell receptor beta chains listed next were all sequenced from one sample in a study of T-cell reconstitution after alpha-beta-depleted transplantation in children. Construction of the TCRbeta library involved unique molecular identifiers. MiXCR, applied by TCRdb to the PCR reads, yields one record per CDR3 protein. The sample holds 700,000 to 850,000 distinct CDR3 sequences, less than 20% seen once. The source was PBMCs, mostly from graft donor cells, collected 360 days after TCRalphabeta/CD19-depleted stem cell transplant. The source of these receptors is a male patient between 10 and 17 years old who had a stem cell transplant for acute lymphoblastic leukemia, so the T cells may come from the graft donor.

The chain has TRBV5-1 and TRBJ1-5; the D is unclear. Per the germline V gene, CDR1 is SGHRS and CDR2 is YFSETQ. The CDR3 runs to 13 residues. V lost 9 bases and J 0 bases, leaving 10 bases between the germline ends. The CDR3 here is CAINKHSNQPQHF. CDR3 DNA sequence: TGCGCCATTAACAAGCATAGCAATCAGCCCCAGCATTTT.

This clonotype was seen only a few times. V and J are TRBV10-2 and TRBJ2-1, with 7 bases aligning to TRBD1. The V gene's germline CDR1 is WSHSY and CDR2 SAAADI. After removal of 2 bases from V and 4 bases from J, the junction contained 5 bases not matched to a gene. The CDR3 covers 15 residues. CDR3 in amino acids: CASSEGGQFYNEQFF. CDR3 nucleotide sequence: TGCGCCAGCAGTGAGGGGGGACAGTTTTACAATGAGCAGTTCTTC.

This clonotype was detected many times. This chain joins TRBV5-1 and TRBJ2-1, with 12 nucleotides matching TRBD2. CDR1 and CDR2 (germline): SGHRS, YFSETQ. V lost 4 bases and J lost 1; bases outside the gene matches: 3. This CDR3 has 16 amino acids. CDR3 DNA: TGCGCCAGCAGCGCCCTAGCGGGAGGGTCCTACAATGAGCAGTTCTTC. It translates to CASSALAGGSYNEQFF.

This chain joins TRBV7-6 and TRBJ2-7, with D possibly TRBD1 on 6 matching bases. Germline V gene data show CDR1 as SGHVS and CDR2 as FNYEAQ. Trimming left V 1 base short and J 7 bases short, with 17 bases between. This CDR3 is 15 amino acids long. CDR3 nucleotide sequence: TGTGCCAGCAGCTTAGTTGCACAGGGCACTAATGAGCAGTACTTC. Amino acids: CASSLVAQGTNEQYF.

This CDR3 reads CASKAPKGGHGELFF. In DNA form, the CDR3 reads TGTGCCAGCAAGGCTCCGAAGGGGGGACACGGGGAGCTGTTTTTT. The rearrangement uses TRBV6-2 or TRBV6-3 and TRBJ2-2; D tentatively reads TRBD1 or TRBD2 (6 bases each). The germline gives CDR1 MNHEY, CDR2 SVGEGT. Trimming took off 7 bases at V and 7 bases at J, with 19 bases between the two ends. There are 15 residues in the CDR3.